This record covers a single TCR beta chain. The antigen remains undetermined. Within the sample, other DNA sequences also encode this same CDR3. The data stem from a study of shared clonotypes between healthy human individuals. The wider study: Donor ages ranged 18 to 49 years: a couple of women, a few men. General observations from the study: In contrast to clonotypes shared by all four donors, non-shared clonotypes had lower generation probabilities. A limitation of the genetic and exposure-history diversity represented arose from few donors.

The authors ran the assay at deep level. The table came from immunoSEQ multiplex PCR; TCRdb's copy has only in-frame clones and leaves some out. The sample has roughly 2.6 million clones, roughly nine tenths seen once; the top ten hold 0.13% to 0.15%. This CDR3 is 13 amino acids long. CDR1 and CDR2 from the germline V gene are KGHSH and LQKENI. After removal of 3 bases from V and 8 bases from J, the junction contained 1 base not matched to a gene. The sample taken for sequencing was naive CD4+ T cells sorted from blood. The subset was: CD45RA+ positively selected. This sequence originates from a man aged 18 to 29 in good health. The rearrangement joins TRBV18 to TRBJ1-6; 7 bases line up with TRBD1. The CDR3 spells CASSPDRDSPLHF. CDR3 coding DNA: TGTGCCAGCTCACCCGACAGGGATTCACCCCTCCACTTT. Together with reference TRBV18 and TRBJ1-6, the CDR3 gives the full variable domain: NAGVMQNPRHLVRRRGQEARLRCSPMKGHSHVYWYRQLPEEGLKFMVYLQKENIIDESGMPKERFSAEFPKEGPSILRIQQVVRGDSAAYFCASSPDRDSPLHFGNGTRLTVT.